These 30 T cell receptor beta chains originate from one sample sequenced in a study of post-analysis software for immune sequencing data. Which antigens these TCRs recognize remains unknown. Unique molecular identifiers were carried by the TCR beta cDNA libraries. TCRdb re-called the PCR reads with MiXCR, one entry per CDR3 protein. In the table there are around 500,000 distinct CDR3 sequences, 30% to 40% of which are singletons. Whole-study results and caveats: Higher frequency in patients than in controls was seen for about 5 TRBV segments, with TRBV5-6, TRBV5-1 and TRBV20-1 among them.

The sequenced sample consisted of blood. The origin of the receptors is a girl between 2 and 17 years old with multiple sclerosis.

This clonotype has just a few counts. The J gene is TRBJ1-6, the V gene TRBV5-1, with 7 positions matching TRBD1. CDR1 and CDR2 from the germline V gene are SGHRS and YFSETQ. V gave up 0 bases and J gave up 0 bases; unmatched junction bases: 9. The CDR3 totals 19 residues. Here the CDR3 reads CASSLDGTVPSSYNSPLHF. The CDR3 DNA is TGCGCCAGCAGCTTGGATGGGACAGTCCCCAGCTCCTATAATTCACCCCTCCACTTT.

To note about this clonotype: This may come from a read error, since a much larger clone is one base off. V is TRBV29-1 and J is TRBJ2-3; tentative D call: TRBD1 (6 bases). V was cut by 7 bases and J by 4 bases, with 15 bases left in between. The CDR3 runs 13 residues. From germline, CDR1 is SQVTM and CDR2 ANQGSEA. The CDR3: CSAARGIADTQYF. CDR3 nucleotide sequence: TGCAGCGCCGCAAGGGGGATCGCAGATACGCAGTATTTT.

This clonotype has at least ten counts. The chain uses TRBV4-1 and TRBJ1-2; TRBD1 agrees at 8 bases. The CDR3 has 15 amino acids. V was pared by 1 base and J by 4 bases, with 5 bases of the junction left unmatched. Germline loops: CDR1 MGHRA, CDR2 YSYEKL. The CDR3 protein is CASSQVGGQGYGYTF. The DNA of the CDR3 is TGCGCCAGCAGCCAAGTGGGCGGACAGGGCTATGGCTACACCTTC.

This clonotype showed up just a few times. The V gene is TRBV4-1, the J gene TRBJ2-3, with TRBD2 matching 12 bases. CDR1 is MGHRA, CDR2 YSYEKL, per germline. J was trimmed by 3 bases and V by 0 bases; bases with no gene match: 10. CDR3 length equals 19 residues. The CDR3 nucleotides are TGCGCCAGCAGCCAAGAGTCACCTAGCGGGGGGGTAGGAACAGATACGCAGTATTTT. Protein sequence: CASSQESPSGGVGTDTQYF.

As DNA, the CDR3 is TGCAGTGCTAGAGATCCGACCGTCAAGACCTACAATGAGCAGTTCTTC. Translated, it gives CSARDPTVKTYNEQFF. This rearrangement joins TRBV20-1 to TRBJ2-1; no firm D call. V shed 0 bases and J shed 2 bases, with 14 bases lying between them. CDR1 is DFQATT and CDR2 is SNEGSKA in the germline V gene (reference sequence). CDR3 length equals 16 residues.

The rearrangement uses TRBV20-1 and TRBJ2-3, with 7 bases lining up with TRBD1. The CDR3 contains 12 residues. CDR1 is DFQATT, CDR2 SNEGSKA, per germline (reference sequence). J was trimmed by 6 bases and V by 5 bases; bases with no gene match: 5. This chain's CDR3 is CSAFDRVDTQYF. The CDR3 nucleotides are TGCAGTGCTTTCGACAGGGTCGATACGCAGTATTTT.

V gene TRBV6-2 or TRBV6-3 combines with J gene TRBJ1-1, with D possibly TRBD1 on 5 matching bases. Germline V gene sequence: CDR1 MNHEY, CDR2 SVGEGT. V was pared by 7 bases and J by 0 bases, with 12 bases between. This CDR3 comprises 14 residues. The CDR3 reads CASNLQGLNTEAFF. In nucleotides, the CDR3 is TGTGCCAGCAATCTCCAGGGCCTGAACACTGAAGCTTTCTTT.

V and J are TRBV6-5 and TRBJ1-1; 12 bases are shared with TRBD1. The CDR3 covers 13 residues. With 5 bases clipped from V and 12 bases from J, the junction kept 7 bases outside the gene matches. Germline V lookup: CDR1 MNHEY, CDR2 SVGAGI. The CDR3 loop reads CASSPPGQGATFF. The CDR3 DNA is TGTGCCAGCAGTCCACCGGGACAGGGGGCAACTTTCTTT.

V gene TRBV28 combines with J gene TRBJ2-1; no definite D call. The ends were cut back, 5 bases at V and 7 bases at J, with 6 bases in the middle. The germline gives CDR1 MDHEN, CDR2 SYDVKM. The CDR3 totals 11 residues. The CDR3 region has the DNA TGTGCCAGCAGTAGAGAGAATGAGCAGTTCTTC. Amino acid sequence: CASSRENEQFF.

A few counts support this clonotype. This sequence joins TRBV7-2 and TRBJ1-2; D might be TRBD1 (6 bases). This CDR3 comprises 15 residues. Trimming left V 0 bases short and J 8 bases short, with 16 bases between. Germline V gene lookup returns CDR1 SGHTA and CDR2 FQGNSA. The CDR3 loop reads CASSLAVGRGYGYTF. Written as DNA, the CDR3 is TGTGCCAGCAGCTTAGCGGTTGGCAGGGGTTACGGCTACACCTTC.

This chain connects TRBV11-2 to TRBJ1-2, with TRBD1 identical over 10 bases. Per germline, CDR1 SGHAT and CDR2 FQNNGV. The CDR3 covers 15 residues. V lost 5 bases to trimming and J lost 6 bases; unmatched junction nucleotides: 9. This chain's CDR3 is CASSAIRDRGHGYTF. The CDR3 coding sequence is TGTGCCAGCAGCGCGATCCGGGACAGGGGCCATGGCTACACCTTC.

This chain connects TRBV14 to TRBJ1-3; D not certain. The CDR3 covers 16 residues. Germline CDR1 SGHDN, CDR2 FVKESK. V was pared by 0 bases and J by 4 bases, with 13 bases between. CDR3 region: CASSQERNLEGNTIYF. The CDR3 DNA sequence: TGTGCCAGCAGCCAAGAGAGGAACCTCGAGGGAAACACCATATATTTT.

The chain uses TRBV7-2 and TRBJ2-1; TRBD2 aligns across 10 bases. This CDR3 has 15 amino acids. The V segment lost 4 bases and the J segment 7 bases; nucleotides outside the gene matches: 7. Per germline, CDR1 SGHTA and CDR2 FQGNSA. The CDR3: CASSSQRGGSNEQFF. The CDR3 DNA sequence: TGTGCCAGCAGCTCACAGCGGGGGGGATCGAATGAGCAGTTCTTC.

This chain connects TRBV6-6 to TRBJ2-5; tentatively, D is TRBD1 (5 bases). Looked up from germline, CDR1 is MNHNY and CDR2 is SVGAGI (reference sequence). V lost 2 bases and J 5 bases, leaving 18 bases between the germline ends. There are 16 residues in the CDR3. The CDR3, as DNA: TGTGCCAGCAGTTACGGGGTGATGAAGGGGCCGGAGACCCAGTACTTC. This translates into CASSYGVMKGPETQYF.

This clonotype was observed a handful of times. The chain carries TRBV11-2 and TRBJ2-3; D unclear. Trimming removed 4 bases at V and 12 bases at J, with 11 bases between. Germline V lookup: CDR1 SGHAT, CDR2 FQNNGV. The CDR3 is made up of 11 amino acids. The CDR3 sequence: CASSSSRVQYF. CDR3 DNA: TGTGCCAGCAGCTCCAGCCGCGTCCAGTATTTT.

This chain joins TRBV9 and TRBJ1-2; perhaps TRBD1 as D (5 bases). Trimming left V 3 bases short and J 4 bases short, with 16 bases between. There are 15 residues in the CDR3. CDR1 and CDR2 (germline): SGDLS, YYNGEE. The CDR3 protein is CASSAFDSFGYGYTF. CDR3 in DNA: TGTGCCAGCAGCGCCTTCGACAGTTTTGGCTATGGCTACACCTTC.

There are a few counts of this clonotype. V is TRBV6-5 and J is TRBJ2-1; TRBD2 agrees at 13 bases. The CDR3 runs 15 residues. V dropped 10 bases and J dropped 8; count of bases not matched to a gene: 11. CDR1 is MNHEY, CDR2 SVGAGI, per germline. CDR3 coding DNA: TGTGCCACCCGACTAGCGGGGGGTATCCGCCATGAGCAGTTCTTC. Its protein product is CATRLAGGIRHEQFF.

The chain is built from TRBV10-2 and TRBJ2-1, with 8 nucleotides matching TRBD1. Germline V gives CDR1 WSHSY, CDR2 SAAADI. This CDR3 has 14 residues. V was clipped by 3 bases and J by 10 bases; unmatched bases: 8. This chain's CDR3 is CASSDGQGAREQFF. The CDR3 nucleotides read TGCGCCAGCAGTGATGGGCAGGGGGCACGCGAGCAGTTCTTC.

The rearrangement uses TRBV5-1 and TRBJ1-6; possible D gene TRBD1, 5 bases. V lost 0 bases and J lost 0, with 7 bases in between. CDR1 is SGHRS and CDR2 is YFSETQ in the germline V gene. The CDR3 is made up of 16 amino acids. The CDR3 coding sequence is TGCGCCAGCAGCTTGGACAGGAGCTCCTATAATTCACCCCTCCACTTT. Encoded protein: CASSLDRSSYNSPLHF.

This clonotype has more than one count but fewer than ten. The rearrangement joins TRBV21-1 to TRBJ2-3; the table's D gene call, TRBD2, was not cross checked with the DNA. TRBV21-1 is a recognized pseudogene. CDR3 length: 17 amino acids. The CDR3 reads CASSKVVGQTNTDTQYF. The CDR3 DNA sequence: TGTGCCAGCAGCAAAGTGGTAGGGCAGACTAACACAGATACGCAGTATTTT.

V usage is TRBV2 and J usage is TRBJ2-5; weak D call: TRBD2 (5 bases). Germline V gene sequence: CDR1 SNHLY, CDR2 FYNNEI. The CDR3 has 13 amino acids. V gave up 6 bases and J gave up 11 bases, with 19 bases separating them. The CDR3 DNA reads as TGTGCCAGCAGCGGGGAAAGGGTCAAAGAGCAGTACTTC. Amino acid sequence: CASSGERVKEQYF.

This clonotype occurred many times. This chain links TRBV5-1 with TRBJ2-3; D gene unclear. Per the germline V gene, CDR1 is SGHRS and CDR2 is YFSETQ. This CDR3 comprises 13 residues. V was cut by 0 bases and J by 1 base, with 3 bases left in between. CDR3 nucleotide sequence: TGCGCCAGCAGCTTGGAGGGCACAGATACGCAGTATTTT. Its protein product is CASSLEGTDTQYF.

This clonotype occurred a few times. Germline is not matched at one junction end, which may reflect a read error. The genes are TRBV5-1 and TRBJ2-7; D perhaps matches TRBD1 (6 bases). Germline V CDR1 and CDR2: SGHRS, YFSETQ. CDR3 length equals 12 residues. The CDR3 region is CAGSLKGVEQYF. In nucleotides, the CDR3 is TGCGCCGGCAGCTTGAAGGGGGTCGAGCAGTACTTC.

At least ten counts were recorded for this clonotype. The chain employs TRBV20-1 and TRBJ2-1, with 13 bases that match TRBD2. Germline loops: CDR1 DFQATT, CDR2 SNEGSKA (reference sequence). Trimming cost V 4 bases and J 8 bases; bases outside gene matches: 5. CDR3 length: 14 amino acids. In DNA form, the CDR3 reads TGCAGTGCTACCGGACTAGCGGGGGACCATGAGCAGTTCTTC. Amino acids: CSATGLAGDHEQFF.

This sequence joins TRBV7-9 and TRBJ2-7; 7 bases fit TRBD1. Trimming removed 5 bases from V and 0 bases from J; junction bases left unmatched: 16. The CDR3 loop spans 18 amino acids. Looked up from germline, CDR1 is SEHNR and CDR2 is FQNEAQ (reference sequence). CDR3 coding DNA: TGTGCCAGCAGCGGGGGACAGCCAAAACCTAGAATCTCCTACGAGCAGTACTTC. It translates to CASSGGQPKPRISYEQYF.

This clonotype was picked up a small number of times. The rearrangement links TRBV6-6 to TRBJ1-4; maybe TRBD1 (5 bases). Germline V CDR1 and CDR2: MNHNY, SVGAGI (reference sequence). The CDR3 spans 16 residues. V lost 4 bases to trimming and J lost 5 bases, with 17 bases between them. The CDR3 DNA reads TGTGCCAGCAGTTCCGGGACGTCCGGCTCAAATGAAAAACTGTTTTTT. Translating it yields CASSSGTSGSNEKLFF.

This chain joins TRBV5-1 and TRBJ1-2; D remains unclear. The germline gives CDR1 SGHRS, CDR2 YFSETQ. V lost 4 bases to trimming and J lost 1 base, with 8 bases between them. The CDR3 sequence is 13 residues long. CDR3 DNA: TGCGCCAGCAGCCCTAACCTTAACTATGGCTACACCTTC. Translating gives CASSPNLNYGYTF. Based on the CDR3 plus reference TRBV5-1 and TRBJ1-2, the full variable domain is KAGVTQTPRYLIKTRGQQVTLSCSPISGHRSVSWYQQTPGQGLQFLFEYFSETQRNKGNFPGRFSGRQFSNSRSEMNVSTLELGDSALYLCASSPNLNYGYTFGSGTRLTVV.

This clonotype occurred a few times. The CDR3 sequence is CATPADTQYF. As DNA, the CDR3 is TGTGCCACCCCCGCAGATACGCAGTATTTT. This rearrangement joins TRBV24-1 to TRBJ2-3; no clear D gene. Per germline, CDR1 KGHDR and CDR2 SFDVKD. This CDR3 has 10 amino acids. Trimming pared 9 bases from V and 4 bases from J, leaving 4 bases between.

This clonotype appeared a few times. This could be a read error, since a much larger clone is one nucleotide away. The V and J genes are TRBV12-3 or TRBV12-4 and TRBJ1-2; D gene unclear. The V end was cut by 3 bases, the J end by 1 base, with 0 bases between. This CDR3 comprises 11 residues. The CDR3 spells CASSFNYGYTF. The CDR3 DNA reads TGTGCCAGCAGTTTTAACTATGGCTACACCTTC.

This clonotype was detected a few times. This rearrangement joins TRBV5-6 to TRBJ2-4; D perhaps matches TRBD1 (6 bases). In germline, CDR1 is SGHDT, CDR2 YYEEEE. V lost 4 bases and J lost 0, with 14 bases in between. The length of the CDR3 is 16 residues. CDR3 DNA: TGTGCCAGCAGCAAGGGACATTTTATAGCCAAAAACATTCAGTACTTC. Translation gives CASSKGHFIAKNIQYF.